This TCR beta chain was observed in a study of radiotherapy plus CTLA-4 blockade in lung cancer. Background on the study: Among patients, less than 20% showed objective responses, and 31% had disease control.

The study treated chemo-refractory metastatic non-small-cell lung cancer patients with focal radiation plus ipilimumab CTLA-4 blockade. Assay used: immunoSEQ multiplex PCR; TCRdb lists only in-frame clones, some missing. The sample has some 77,000 clones; 75% to 90% are singletons. Study-level points and caveats: An expansion of tumor-derived TCR clones occurred in blood after radiotherapy plus ipilimumab.

Details on this clone: The antigen is unknown.

The V gene end was trimmed by 6 bases and the J gene end by 5 bases; junction bases not matched to a gene: 6. CDR1 LGHNA and CDR2 YNFKEQ come from the germline V gene. CDR3 size: 16 residues. The source is a human donor with non-small cell lung cancer who had a partial response to radiotherapy plus ipilimumab. The specimen was peripheral blood, collected from a patient treated with radiotherapy plus ipilimumab. The rearrangement uses TRBV4-2 and TRBJ2-2, with TRBD2 matching 13 bases. The CDR3 reads CASRLAGGPETGELFF. The CDR3 region has the DNA TGTGCCAGCAGACTAGCGGGAGGGCCGGAAACCGGGGAGCTGTTTTTT.